This TCR beta chain comes out of a study of somatic mutations in cytotoxic T cells in rheumatoid arthritis. Findings and limits, study-wide: Patients with rheumatoid arthritis did not differ significantly from age-matched healthy controls in CD8+ T-cell clonality.

Trimming left V 7 bases short and J 7 bases short, with 8 bases between. The CDR3 length is 11 residues. Per the germline V gene, CDR1 is LNHDA and CDR2 is SQIVND (reference sequence). The investigators isolated CD4+ and CD8+ cells by positive magnetic bead selection and checked their purity by flow cytometry. This table comes from immunoSEQ multiplex PCR, and its TCRdb copy is limited to in-frame clones, with some not included. Here the sample spans around 15,000 clones, roughly 70% being singletons. Points on this clone: Its cognate antigen is unknown.

The sequence derives from an adult with rheumatoid arthritis. The sample comprised CD8+ T cells sorted from blood. V and J are TRBV19 and TRBJ2-1, with D possibly TRBD2 on 5 matching bases. This CDR3 is CASNSGNEQFF. CDR3 nucleotide sequence: TGTGCCAGTAACTCGGGAAATGAGCAGTTCTTC.